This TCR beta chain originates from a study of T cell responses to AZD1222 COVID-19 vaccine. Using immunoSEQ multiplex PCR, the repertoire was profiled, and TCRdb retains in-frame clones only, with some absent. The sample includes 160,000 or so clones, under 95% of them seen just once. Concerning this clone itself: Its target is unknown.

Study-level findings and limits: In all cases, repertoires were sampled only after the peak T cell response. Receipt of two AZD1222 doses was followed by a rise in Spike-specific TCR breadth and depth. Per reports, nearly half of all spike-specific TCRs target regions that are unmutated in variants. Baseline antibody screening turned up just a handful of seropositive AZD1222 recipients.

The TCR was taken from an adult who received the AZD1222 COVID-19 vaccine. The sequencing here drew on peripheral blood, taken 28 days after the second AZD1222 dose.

The CDR3: CASSYSGGTIYF. The CDR3 DNA sequence: TGTGCCAGCAGTTATTCGGGAGGCACCATATATTTT. V and J are TRBV6-5 and TRBJ1-3, with D hard to call. Germline V gene data show CDR1 as MNHEY and CDR2 as SVGAGI. This CDR3 is built from 12 residues. Trimming stripped 3 bases from V and 9 bases from J, with 9 bases between.